This T cell receptor beta chain stems from a study of T cell responses to AZD1222 COVID-19 vaccine (dated by TCRdb to the early 2020s). For the wider study: AZD1222 recipients whose second dose came at about 4 weeks and those whose second dose came at about 12 weeks were combined into one group, since spike-specific TCR depth and breadth did not differ between the two schedules. A total of 233 trial participants underwent TCR sequencing, of whom more than 200 had received two doses of AZD1222 and some 25 had received two doses of the MenACWY control vaccine. Trial participants were enrolled into age subgroups of 18-55, 56-69 and 70-plus years, which contained around 140, 26 and 57 TCR-sequenced participants, respectively. What the research found in general, with its limitations: The vaccine-associated CD4 TCRs covered the entire spike protein, and the dominant responses fell in regions 160-218 and 743-854. Most participants were white British and females outnumbered males, and the authors suggested that clonal diversity may have been underestimated. Because no samples from the day 14 peak response were available, repertoires could be characterized only after the peak T cell response. In the small 56-69-year group, the increase in depth fell short of significance, most likely because of low power. After two AZD1222 doses, both the breadth and the depth of spike-specific TCRs were significantly higher than at day 0 and than in MenACWY recipients. Epitopes outside the regions mutated in the B.1.351 and B.1.1.7 variants were reportedly recognized by nearly half of the unique spike-specific TCRs. Conclusions about previously exposed vaccinees were limited because only a handful of AZD1222 recipients were SARS-CoV-2 seropositive at baseline.

What this sample's time point label stands for: baseline before first vaccination. Vaccinee samples were obtained from the UK trials COV001 and COV002, which included a single-blind randomized controlled phase 2/3 trial of AZD1222 (ChAdOx1 nCoV-19) in healthy adults. For TCRbeta chain sequencing, PBMC samples were collected from trial participants at day 0 and at day 28 after the second dose. To note about this clone: Its cognate antigen has yet to be identified. It has no much larger one-base neighbor in the sample; base qualities were not kept.

The CDR3 regions of human TCRbeta chains were subjected to immunosequencing. The original methods were these. Repertoire TCRs were matched against a reference library of SARS-CoV-2-specific TCRs generated with the MIRA antigen-specificity platform. Breadth was defined as the fraction of unique TCRs that were SARS-CoV-2-associated, and depth was defined as the fraction of total T cells that were SARS-CoV-2-associated. Using the MIRA data, every spike-specific TCR was mapped to the spike region that the TCR reacted to and assigned to either a CD4 or a CD8 class. Log10-transformed breadth and depth values were compared by one-way ANOVA with Sidak's multiple comparisons tests. TCRdb stores this immuneACCESS table with in-frame sequences only. Part of the clones is absent; in the studies checked, under half of the shortfall reflects unresolved V genes, and no reason is known for the rest. V and J calls and clone size are given by that table; D and trimming were obtained from the DNA. The table for this sample lists around 100,000 clones; 90% of them were counted only once. The top ten clones comprise 1% to 1.5% of the sample.

From the germline V gene (reference sequence), CDR1 is LNHDA and CDR2 is SQIVND. The CDR3 covers 12 residues, taking in both the cysteine and the phenylalanine. Only CDR3 DNA is held: 36 bases, read in frame from base 1. Deletion took 4 bases off V and 13 bases off J, with a span of 17 bases between the germline ends. Sample: peripheral blood, taken on day 0 of AZD1222 vaccination. Recombination joined TRBV19 with TRBJ2-7, with TRBD1 tentatively as D gene (6 bases match). The sequence was obtained from an adult in good health. The nucleotide sequence reads as follows: TGTGCCAGTAGTACTAACGCCGGGACACCCTACTTC. Translated, it gives CASSTNAGTPYF.